The 15 T cell receptor beta chains in this list originate from one sample, sequenced in a study of monozygotic twins with inflammatory bowel disease (dated by TCRdb to about 2019). Receptor amplification or capture employed 5' RACE. The instrument given in TCRdb is Illumina HiSeq 2500. With the reads reprocessed by TCRdb, a single entry stands for each CDR3 protein sequence and no DNA is reported. The table for this sample shows 150,000 or so distinct CDR3 sequences. The top ten constitute 0.95% to 1.5% of the sample. Specimen: blood. The source is a human donor with ulcerative colitis or Crohn's disease, or a healthy co-twin of an affected twin (not recorded which).

The V and J genes are TRBV6-5 and TRBJ2-1; TCRdb outputs TRBD1, but without DNA this stays unchecked. The V gene's germline CDR1 is MNHEY and CDR2 SVGAGI. CDR3 size: 15 residues. This CDR3 is CASRYTLGDRGEQFF.

V is TRBV7-2 and J is TRBJ2-1. Per the germline V gene, CDR1 is SGHTA and CDR2 is FQGNSA. The CDR3 length is 15 residues. The CDR3 reads CASSFSGSSYNEQFF.

The V call is TRBV4-3, the J call TRBJ1-4; without DNA, the TCRdb call of TRBD1 cannot be checked. This CDR3 has 14 residues. The germline gives CDR1 LGHNA, CDR2 YSLEER. CDR3 loop: CASSQEPGGEKLFF.

The chain couples TRBV5-1 to TRBJ2-3; TCRdb's assignment of TRBD2 cannot be checked, as there is no DNA. The CDR3 sequence is 14 residues long. CDR1 is SGHRS, CDR2 YFSETQ, per germline. The CDR3 protein is CASSSLAGTDTQYF.

The rearrangement joins TRBV5-1 to TRBJ2-7; TCRdb picks TRBD1, but there is no DNA to check that call. CDR1 SGHRS and CDR2 YFSETQ come from the germline V gene. CDR3 size: 16 residues. The CDR3 sequence is CASSVSRDRGSYEQYF.

The chain links TRBV24-1 to TRBJ2-1; no DNA is available, so the TRBD1 call from TCRdb remains unchecked. CDR1 KGHDR and CDR2 SFDVKD come from the germline V gene. The CDR3 contains 16 residues. This chain's CDR3 is CATSDPRVSEYNEQFF.

The rearrangement joins TRBV2 to TRBJ1-1. Germline V lookup: CDR1 SNHLY, CDR2 FYNNEI. The CDR3 sequence is 13 residues long. This chain's CDR3 is CASIQTMNTEAFF.

J is TRBJ2-1 and V is TRBV2; TCRdb indicates TRBD2, and absent DNA this call remains unverified. The CDR3 spans 15 residues. CDR1 SNHLY and CDR2 FYNNEI come from the germline V gene. The CDR3 loop is CASSPGLAGVNEQFF.

This chain joins TRBV6-5 and TRBJ2-3; TCRdb selects TRBD1, and the lack of DNA leaves this call unchecked. The CDR3 is 16 amino acids. Germline loops: CDR1 MNHEY, CDR2 SVGAGI. The CDR3 sequence: CASSYAGTGGVDTQYF.

This rearrangement joins TRBV6-1 to TRBJ1-2; TCRdb designates TRBD1, a call that cannot be tested without DNA. The germline V gene has CDR1 MNHNS and CDR2 SASEGT. The CDR3 has 15 residues. CDR3 loop: CASSPSGTPNYGYTF.

The chain joins TRBV19 to TRBJ1-2. Germline V gene data show CDR1 as LNHDA and CDR2 as SQIVND (reference sequence). This CDR3 region has 15 residues. The CDR3 here is CASGSPTSGSYGYTF.

The V and J genes are TRBV29-1 and TRBJ1-4. Germline V CDR1 and CDR2: SQVTM, ANQGSEA. The CDR3 has 13 residues. CDR3 region: CSVAGLTNEKLFF.

This sequence joins TRBV19 and TRBJ1-1; the D call of TRBD1 rests on TCRdb alone, since no DNA is present to check it. The CDR3 is 12 amino acids. Germline V gene data show CDR1 as LNHDA and CDR2 as SQIVND (reference sequence). The CDR3 protein is CASSPRTGGAFF.

This rearrangement joins TRBV4-2 to TRBJ2-1; TCRdb proposes TRBD2, but this gene call is untestable without DNA. Germline V CDR1 and CDR2: LGHNA, YNFKEQ. The CDR3 runs 16 residues. The CDR3 is CASSRTAASAYNEQFF.

The V gene is TRBV28, the J gene TRBJ2-2; TCRdb outputs TRBD2, but without DNA this stays unchecked. Looked up from germline, CDR1 is MDHEN and CDR2 is SYDVKM. The length of the CDR3 is 15 residues. CDR3 residues: CASSFTPSGTGELFF.